These 7 T cell receptor beta chains were all obtained from the same sample, sequenced in a study of T cell changes during pregnancy in multiple sclerosis. The protocol was immunoSEQ multiplex PCR, while the TCRdb copy is restricted to in-frame clones and leaves out a portion. The sample carries around 36,000 clones, about 92% recorded once. This specimen was CD8+ T cells from peripheral blood mononuclear cells, taken in the first trimester of pregnancy. The receptors here all came from a female donor with multiple sclerosis, enrolled in a pregnancy study.

The rearrangement uses TRBV10-2 and TRBJ1-6; tentative D call: TRBD1 (6 bases). With 2 bases removed from V and 6 bases from J, the gap between germline ends came to 23 bases. Per the germline V gene, CDR1 is WSHSY and CDR2 is SAAADI. This CDR3 is built from 19 residues. The CDR3 bases are TGCGCCAGCAGTGAGGACTCGAGACAGGCTATAACGGGTAATTCACCCCTCCACTTT. Its protein product is CASSEDSRQAITGNSPLHF.

The DNA of the CDR3 is TGTGCCAGCTCACCACCGTATTACGGACAGGAGTTCTATGGCTACACCTTC. This encodes CASSPPYYGQEFYGYTF. The chain recombines TRBV18 with TRBJ1-2, with 7 bases aligning to TRBD1. Germline CDR1 and CDR2: KGHSH and LQKENI. Trimming removed 0 bases from V and 4 bases from J; junction bases left unmatched: 11. CDR3 length equals 17 residues.

The chain has TRBV2 and TRBJ2-7; 7 bases are shared with TRBD1. The V gene end was trimmed by 7 bases and the J gene end by 3 bases; junction bases not matched to a gene: 6. CDR3 length: 13 residues. CDR1 is SNHLY and CDR2 is FYNNEI in the germline V gene. The CDR3 sequence: CASTQGQLYEQYF. The CDR3 DNA sequence: TGTGCCAGCACCCAGGGACAGCTCTACGAGCAGTACTTC.

The chain couples TRBV14 to TRBJ2-6; D possibly corresponds to TRBD2 (6 bases). The CDR3 is 14 residues long. Germline CDR1 and CDR2: SGHDN and FVKESK. The ends were cut back, 6 bases at V and 3 bases at J, with 9 bases in the middle. CDR3 protein: CASSGGGGANVLTF. In DNA form, the CDR3 reads TGTGCCAGCAGTGGGGGAGGTGGGGCCAACGTCCTGACTTTC. Full variable domain (outside the CDR3, taken from reference TRBV14 and TRBJ2-6): EAGVTQFPSHSVIEKGQTVTLRCDPISGHDNLYWYRRVMGKEIKFLLHFVKESKQDESGMPNNRFLAERTGGTYSTLKVQPAELEDSGVYFCASSGGGGANVLTFGAGSRLTVL.

The chain uses TRBV5-4 and TRBJ2-7; 7 bases map to TRBD1. The CDR3 spans 14 residues. V trimming: 2 bases; J trimming: 2 bases; junction bases outside the gene matches: 4. Germline V gives CDR1 SGHNT, CDR2 YYREEE (reference sequence). The DNA of the CDR3 is TGTGCCAGCAGCTTAGGGGGCACCCCCTACGAGCAGTACTTC. Residues: CASSLGGTPYEQYF.

This clone has ten or more counts. The chain carries TRBV7-3 and TRBJ2-2, with unresolved D. The germline V and J ends were trimmed by 5 bases and 4 bases, with 5 bases remaining between them. The CDR3 runs to 12 residues. Germline CDR1 reads SGHTA; CDR2 reads FQGTGA. The CDR3 coding sequence is TGTGCCAGCAGCCCGCGCACCGGGGAGCTGTTTTTT. This translates into CASSPRTGELFF.

The rearrangement uses TRBV13 and TRBJ2-3, with a weak D call TRBD2 (6 bases). The CDR3 sequence is 13 residues long. CDR1 and CDR2 (germline): PRHDT, FYEKMQ (reference sequence). The V end was cut by 7 bases, the J end by 1 base, with 9 bases between. For the CDR3, the DNA is TGTGCCAGCACGGAGGGGCGCACAGATACGCAGTATTTT. Translated, it gives CASTEGRTDTQYF.